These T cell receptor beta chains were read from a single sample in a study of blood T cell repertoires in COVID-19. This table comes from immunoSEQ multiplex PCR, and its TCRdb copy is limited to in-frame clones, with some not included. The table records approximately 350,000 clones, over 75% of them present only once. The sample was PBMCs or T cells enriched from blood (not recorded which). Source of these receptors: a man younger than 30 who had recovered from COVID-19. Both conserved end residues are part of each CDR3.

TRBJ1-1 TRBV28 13 CASSLAGTNEAFF
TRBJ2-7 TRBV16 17 CASSPHYPGLAGTEQYF
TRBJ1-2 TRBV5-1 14 CASSPGQGASGYTF
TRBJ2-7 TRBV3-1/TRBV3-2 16 CASSPTGGARSYEQYF
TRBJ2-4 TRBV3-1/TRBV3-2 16 CASSQKWSSGSHIQYF
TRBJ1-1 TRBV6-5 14 CASSYDRRNTEAFF
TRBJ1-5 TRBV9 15 CASSVGTVRNQPQHF
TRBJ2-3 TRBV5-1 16 CASSLAPAGGTDTQYF
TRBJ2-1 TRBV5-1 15 CASSLAGGNYNEQFF
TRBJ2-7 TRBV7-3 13 CASSQGYSYEQYF
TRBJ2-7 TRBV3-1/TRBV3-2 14 CASSLSQGAYEQYF
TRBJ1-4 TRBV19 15 CASSVLGPSDEKLFF
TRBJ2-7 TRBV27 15 CASSSPTSGSYEQYF
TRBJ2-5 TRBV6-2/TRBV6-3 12 CASSQLGETQYF
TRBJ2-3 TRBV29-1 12 CTSRGPTDTQYF
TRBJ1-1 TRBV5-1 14 CASSRGTEGTEAFF
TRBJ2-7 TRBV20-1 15 CSASGGQGSSYEQYF
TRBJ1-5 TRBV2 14 CASSEQGRGQPQHF
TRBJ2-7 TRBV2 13 CASSVIRVPEQYF
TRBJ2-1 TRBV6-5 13 CASSPLRPRGQFF
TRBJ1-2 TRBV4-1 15 CASSQVKTDRGGETF
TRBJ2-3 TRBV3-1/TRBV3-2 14 CASSQELAPRTQYF
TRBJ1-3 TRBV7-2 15 CATSGGTHSGNTIYF
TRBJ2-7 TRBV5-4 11 CASSNIYEQYF